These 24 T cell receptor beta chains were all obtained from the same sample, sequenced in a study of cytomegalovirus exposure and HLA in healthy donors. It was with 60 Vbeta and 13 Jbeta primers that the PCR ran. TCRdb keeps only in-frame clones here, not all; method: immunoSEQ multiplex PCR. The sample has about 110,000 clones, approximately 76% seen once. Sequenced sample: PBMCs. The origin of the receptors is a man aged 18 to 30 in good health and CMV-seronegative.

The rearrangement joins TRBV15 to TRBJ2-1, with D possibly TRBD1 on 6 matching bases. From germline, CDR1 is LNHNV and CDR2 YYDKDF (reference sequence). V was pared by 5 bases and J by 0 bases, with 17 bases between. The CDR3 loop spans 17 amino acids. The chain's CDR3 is CATSLDRGSSSYNEQFF. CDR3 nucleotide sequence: TGTGCCACCAGCTTAGATAGGGGGTCCAGCTCCTACAATGAGCAGTTCTTC. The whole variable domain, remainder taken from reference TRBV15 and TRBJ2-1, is DAMVIQNPRYQVTQFGKPVTLSCSQTLNHNVMYWYQQKSSQAPKLLFHYYDKDFNNEADTPDNFQSRRPNTSFCFLDIRSPGLGDTAMYLCATSLDRGSSSYNEQFFGPGTRLTVL.

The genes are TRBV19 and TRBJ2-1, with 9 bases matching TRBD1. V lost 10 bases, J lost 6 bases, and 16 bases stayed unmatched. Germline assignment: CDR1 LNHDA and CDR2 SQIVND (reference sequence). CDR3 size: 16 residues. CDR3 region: CATKAWDRERRNEQFF. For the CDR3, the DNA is TGTGCCACCAAGGCTTGGGACAGGGAAAGACGCAATGAGCAGTTCTTC.

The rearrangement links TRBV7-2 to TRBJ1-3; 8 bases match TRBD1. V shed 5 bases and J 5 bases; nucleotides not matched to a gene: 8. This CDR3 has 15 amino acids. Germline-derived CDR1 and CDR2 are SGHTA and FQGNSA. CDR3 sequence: CASSQSTGGRNTIYF. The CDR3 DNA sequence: TGTGCCAGCAGCCAGAGCACAGGGGGGAGAAACACCATATATTTT.

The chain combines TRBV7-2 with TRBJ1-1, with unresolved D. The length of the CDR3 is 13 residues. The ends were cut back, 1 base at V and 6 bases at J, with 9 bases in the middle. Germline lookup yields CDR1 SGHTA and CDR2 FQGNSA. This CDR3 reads CASSLGRMAEAFF. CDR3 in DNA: TGTGCCAGCAGCTTAGGCAGGATGGCTGAAGCTTTCTTT. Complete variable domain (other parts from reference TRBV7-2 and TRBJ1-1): GAGVSQSPSNKVTEKGKDVELRCDPISGHTALYWYRQSLGQGLEFLIYFQGNSAPDKSGLPSDRFSAERTGGSVSTLTIQRTQQEDSAVYLCASSLGRMAEAFFGQGTRLTVV.

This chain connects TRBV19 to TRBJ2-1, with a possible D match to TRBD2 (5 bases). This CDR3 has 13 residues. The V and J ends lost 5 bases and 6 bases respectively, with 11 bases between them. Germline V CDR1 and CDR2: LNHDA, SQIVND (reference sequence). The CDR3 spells CASSARAANEQFF. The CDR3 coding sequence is TGTGCCAGTAGTGCGCGGGCGGCCAATGAGCAGTTCTTC. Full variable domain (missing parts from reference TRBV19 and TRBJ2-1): DGGITQSPKYLFRKEGQNVTLSCEQNLNHDAMYWYRQDPGQGLRLIYYSQIVNDFQKGDIAEGYSVSREKKESFPLTVTSAQKNPTAFYLCASSARAANEQFFGPGTRLTVL.

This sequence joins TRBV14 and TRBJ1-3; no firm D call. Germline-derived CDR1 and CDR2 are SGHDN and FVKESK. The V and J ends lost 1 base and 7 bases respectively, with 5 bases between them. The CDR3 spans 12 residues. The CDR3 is CASSQGRNTIYF. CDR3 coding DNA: TGTGCCAGCAGCCAAGGGCGGAACACCATATATTTT.

The CDR3 protein is CASSVEGSSNQPQHF. The CDR3 nucleotides read TGTGCCAGCAGTGTGGAGGGTTCTAGCAATCAGCCCCAGCATTTT. V gene TRBV2 combines with J gene TRBJ1-5, with D uncertain. The V end lost 4 bases, the J end lost 0 bases, and 10 bases lay between the germline ends. Germline-derived CDR1 and CDR2 are SNHLY and FYNNEI. The CDR3 consists of 15 residues.

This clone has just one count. DNA for the CDR3: TGTGCCAGCAGCCAAAGGACAGGAGATACCTCCTACAATGAGCAGTTCTTC. It translates to CASSQRTGDTSYNEQFF. The gene calls are TRBV14 and TRBJ2-1, with 7 positions matching TRBD1. The CDR3 sequence is 17 residues long. The V and J ends lost 2 bases and 0 bases, in that order; junction bases with no gene match: 7. Germline V gene lookup returns CDR1 SGHDN and CDR2 FVKESK.

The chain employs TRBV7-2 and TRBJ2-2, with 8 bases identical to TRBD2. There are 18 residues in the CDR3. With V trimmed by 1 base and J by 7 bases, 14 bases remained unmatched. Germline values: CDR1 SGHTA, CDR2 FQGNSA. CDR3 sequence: CASSLEWGRGGSDGELFF. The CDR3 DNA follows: TGTGCCAGCAGCTTAGAGTGGGGTCGGGGGGGGTCTGACGGGGAGCTGTTTTTT. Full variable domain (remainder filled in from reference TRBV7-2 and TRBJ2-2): GAGVSQSPSNKVTEKGKDVELRCDPISGHTALYWYRQSLGQGLEFLIYFQGNSAPDKSGLPSDRFSAERTGGSVSTLTIQRTQQEDSAVYLCASSLEWGRGGSDGELFFGEGSRLTVL.

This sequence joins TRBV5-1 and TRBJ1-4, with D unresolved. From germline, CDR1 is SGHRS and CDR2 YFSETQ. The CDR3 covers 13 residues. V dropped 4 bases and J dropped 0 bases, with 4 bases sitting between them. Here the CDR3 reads CASSRATNEKLFF. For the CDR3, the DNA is TGCGCCAGCAGCCGAGCAACTAATGAAAAACTGTTTTTT.

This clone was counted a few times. DNA of the CDR3: TGTGCCAGCAGTTCCCTAGCGGGGGTCTACAATGAGCAGTTCTTC. Its translation is CASSSLAGVYNEQFF. This chain connects TRBV6-1 to TRBJ2-1; 10 bases fit TRBD2. The CDR3 is made up of 15 amino acids. With 5 bases clipped from V and 3 bases from J, the junction kept 4 bases outside the gene matches. Germline CDR1 MNHNS, CDR2 SASEGT.

In DNA form, the CDR3 reads TGTGCCAGCAGCCAAACCGGGACTACCGGGGGGCAGTACTTC. Translation gives CASSQTGTTGGQYF. The V and J genes are TRBV4-2 and TRBJ2-5; the match to TRBD2 covers 7 bases. Germline V CDR1 and CDR2: LGHNA, YNFKEQ. The CDR3 runs 14 residues. The junction had 11 bases not matched to a gene; V was cut back by 2 bases and J by 11 bases.

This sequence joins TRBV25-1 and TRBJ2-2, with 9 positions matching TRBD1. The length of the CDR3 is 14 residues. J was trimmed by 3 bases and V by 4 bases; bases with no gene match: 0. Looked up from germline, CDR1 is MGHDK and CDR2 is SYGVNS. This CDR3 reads CASSGTGDTGELFF. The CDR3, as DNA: TGTGCCAGCAGTGGGACAGGGGACACCGGGGAGCTGTTTTTT.

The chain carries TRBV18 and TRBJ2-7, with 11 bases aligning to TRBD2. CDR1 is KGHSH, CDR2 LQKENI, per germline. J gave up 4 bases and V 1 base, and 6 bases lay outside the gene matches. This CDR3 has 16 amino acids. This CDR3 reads CASSPRPSGGNYEQYF. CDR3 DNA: TGTGCCAGCTCACCACGTCCTAGCGGGGGGAATTACGAGCAGTACTTC.

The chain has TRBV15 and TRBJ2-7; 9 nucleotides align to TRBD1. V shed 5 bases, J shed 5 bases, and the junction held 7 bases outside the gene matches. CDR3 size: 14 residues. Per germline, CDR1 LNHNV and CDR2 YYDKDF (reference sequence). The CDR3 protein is CATSLRDRANEQYF. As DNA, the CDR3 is TGTGCCACCAGCCTCCGGGACAGGGCTAACGAGCAGTACTTC.

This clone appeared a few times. This CDR3 is CASSLGQRNEKLFF. The CDR3 DNA sequence: TGTGCCAGCAGCTTGGGCCAGCGGAATGAAAAACTGTTTTTT. The J gene is TRBJ1-4, the V gene TRBV5-6, with D unclear. The V gene's germline CDR1 is SGHDT and CDR2 YYEEEE. Between the trimmed V and J ends, which lost 0 bases and 5 bases, there was a span of 8 bases. There are 14 residues in the CDR3.

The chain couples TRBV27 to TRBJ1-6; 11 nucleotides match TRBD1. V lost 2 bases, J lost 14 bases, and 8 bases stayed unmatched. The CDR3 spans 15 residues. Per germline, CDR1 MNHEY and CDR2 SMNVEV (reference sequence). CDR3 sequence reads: CASSLIADRGPTLHF. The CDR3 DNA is TGTGCCAGCAGTTTAATTGCGGACAGGGGGCCTACCCTCCACTTT.

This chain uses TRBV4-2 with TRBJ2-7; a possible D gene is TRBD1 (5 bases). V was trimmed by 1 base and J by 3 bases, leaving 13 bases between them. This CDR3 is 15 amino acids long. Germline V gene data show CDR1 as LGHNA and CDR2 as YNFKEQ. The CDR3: CASSQGLAGNYEQYF. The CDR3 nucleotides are TGTGCCAGCAGCCAAGGCTTGGCAGGGAACTACGAGCAGTACTTC.

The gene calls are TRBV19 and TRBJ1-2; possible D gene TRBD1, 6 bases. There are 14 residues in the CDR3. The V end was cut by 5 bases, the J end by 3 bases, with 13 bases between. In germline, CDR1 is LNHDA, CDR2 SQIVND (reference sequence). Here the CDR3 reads CASSWDIIDYGYTF. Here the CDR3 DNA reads TGTGCCAGTAGTTGGGACATAATCGACTATGGCTACACCTTC.

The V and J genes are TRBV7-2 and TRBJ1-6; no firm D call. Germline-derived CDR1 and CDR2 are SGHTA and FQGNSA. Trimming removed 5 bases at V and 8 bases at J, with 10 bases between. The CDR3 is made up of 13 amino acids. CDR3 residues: CASSPMAYSPLHF. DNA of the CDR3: TGTGCCAGCAGCCCAATGGCCTATTCACCCCTCCACTTT.

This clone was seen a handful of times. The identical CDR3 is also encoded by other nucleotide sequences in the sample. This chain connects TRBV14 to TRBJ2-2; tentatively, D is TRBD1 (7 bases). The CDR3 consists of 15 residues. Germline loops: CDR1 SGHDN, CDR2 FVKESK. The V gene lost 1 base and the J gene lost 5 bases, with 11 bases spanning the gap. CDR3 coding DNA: TGTGCCAGCAGCCAAGCGGCAGGGGGGACCGGGGAGCTGTTTTTT. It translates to CASSQAAGGTGELFF.

The CDR3 DNA reads as TGTGCCAGCAGCTTTACGGGATACGAGCAGTACTTC. It specifies CASSFTGYEQYF. The chain combines TRBV11-1 with TRBJ2-7, with D possibly being TRBD2 (5 bases). V gave up 3 bases and J gave up 4 bases, with 7 bases separating them. CDR1 is SGHAT and CDR2 is FQDESV in the germline V gene (reference sequence). CDR3 length equals 12 residues. Full variable domain (rest looked up from reference TRBV11-1 and TRBJ2-7): EAEVAQSPRYKITEKSQAVAFWCDPISGHATLYWYRQILGQGPELLVQFQDESVVDDSQLPKDRFSAERLKGVDSTLKIQPAELGDSAMYLCASSFTGYEQYFGPGTRLTVT.

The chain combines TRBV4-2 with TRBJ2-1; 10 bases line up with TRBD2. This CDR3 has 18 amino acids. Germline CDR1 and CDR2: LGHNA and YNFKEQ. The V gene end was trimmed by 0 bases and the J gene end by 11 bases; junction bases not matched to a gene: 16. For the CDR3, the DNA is TGTGCCAGCAGCCAAGATCTTCGAGCGGGGGGGACCGGGGGAAAGCAGTTCTTC. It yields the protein CASSQDLRAGGTGGKQFF.

For the CDR3, the DNA is TGTGCCAGCAGTCCTCGGGGGGGTTGGGGCACTGAAGCTTTCTTT. Translating gives CASSPRGGWGTEAFF. The V gene is TRBV28, the J gene TRBJ1-1, with D possibly TRBD1 on 5 matching bases. The V end lost 5 bases, the J end lost 4 bases, and 17 bases lay between the germline ends. The germline gives CDR1 MDHEN, CDR2 SYDVKM. The length of the CDR3 is 15 residues.